These 16 T cell receptor beta chains came from one sample sequenced in a study of T cells expressing NK-cell markers. From its re-call of the 5' RACE reads, TCRdb lists each CDR3 protein once, without DNA. Seen in this sample are about 160,000 distinct CDR3 sequences; the ten most common clones hold 20%. Sequenced sample: blood T cells: a sorted CD56 or NKG2C T cell subset, CD4+ or CD8+ T cells, or bulk PBMC T cells (not recorded which). These receptors originate from a man aged 18 to 69 in good health.

The gene calls are TRBV19 and TRBJ2-2. The CDR3 covers 14 residues. Germline lookup yields CDR1 LNHDA and CDR2 SQIVND (reference sequence). The CDR3 loop is CASTDVVFAGELFF.

This CDR3 reads CASSSRQRYTGELFF. This rearrangement joins TRBV19 to TRBJ2-2; without DNA, the TCRdb call of TRBD1 cannot be checked. The V gene's germline CDR1 is LNHDA and CDR2 SQIVND (reference sequence). The CDR3 totals 15 residues.

V is TRBV20-1 and J is TRBJ1-1; TCRdb names TRBD1, which stays unverified in the absence of DNA. The CDR3 length is 16 residues. Germline CDR1 DFQATT, CDR2 SNEGSKA (reference sequence). The CDR3 here is CSARFFEPGQNTEAFF.

The chain uses TRBV12-5 and TRBJ2-5; the D call of TRBD1 rests on TCRdb alone, since no DNA is present to check it. Germline CDR1 LGHNT, CDR2 FRNRAP. This CDR3 comprises 13 residues. The chain's CDR3 is CASGLSGAETQYF.

The chain is built from TRBV29-1 and TRBJ1-2; absent DNA, TCRdb's TRBD1 call cannot be checked. The CDR3 sequence is 13 residues long. CDR1 and CDR2 from the germline V gene are SQVTM and ANQGSEA. CDR3 loop: CSVEGGQVYGYTF.

The chain carries TRBV5-1 and TRBJ2-3; TCRdb picks TRBD1, but there is no DNA to check that call. The CDR3 has 15 residues. Germline-derived CDR1 and CDR2 are SGHRS and YFSETQ. The CDR3 reads CASSLGEGGAYTQYF. Drawing the rest from reference TRBV5-1 and TRBJ2-3, the complete variable domain is KAGVTQTPRYLIKTRGQQVTLSCSPISGHRSVSWYQQTPGQGLQFLFEYFSETQRNKGNFPGRFSGRQFSNSRSEMNVSTLELGDSALYLCASSLGEGGAYTQYFGPGTRLTVL.

The rearrangement links TRBV9 to TRBJ2-3; TCRdb designates TRBD2, a call that cannot be tested without DNA. Per the germline V gene, CDR1 is SGDLS and CDR2 is YYNGEE. CDR3 length: 17 amino acids. The CDR3: CASSVEASGGSTDTQYF.

The chain has TRBV4-1 and TRBJ2-1; no DNA is available, so the TRBD1 call from TCRdb remains unchecked. This CDR3 contains 14 residues. Germline CDR1 reads MGHRA; CDR2 reads YSYEKL. The CDR3 spells CASSHPGYNNEQFF.

The genes are TRBV15 and TRBJ2-2; there is no DNA to check the TCRdb D call of TRBD1. The CDR3 sequence is 14 residues long. Germline V gene data show CDR1 as LNHNV and CDR2 as YYDKDF (reference sequence). CDR3 loop: CATTQWAFTGELFF.

The V and J genes are TRBV7-6 and TRBJ2-1; TCRdb picks TRBD1, but there is no DNA to check that call. The length of the CDR3 is 15 residues. Germline V lookup: CDR1 SGHVS, CDR2 FNYEAQ. The CDR3 sequence: CASSLSTMGVGEQFF.

This chain joins TRBV5-5 and TRBJ2-1; TCRdb's D gene call, TRBD1, goes unchecked for lack of DNA. Germline V lookup: CDR1 SGHKS, CDR2 YYEKEE (reference sequence). The CDR3 has 13 residues. CDR3 region: CASSGGSYNEQFF.

J is TRBJ1-2 and V is TRBV9; TCRdb's D call, TRBD1, is unchecked because there is no DNA. The CDR3 totals 14 residues. Germline values: CDR1 SGDLS, CDR2 YYNGEE. CDR3: CASSVSLSLDGYTF.

The V call is TRBV5-6, the J call TRBJ2-6; TCRdb names TRBD1, which stays unverified in the absence of DNA. There are 16 residues in the CDR3. Germline lookup yields CDR1 SGHDT and CDR2 YYEEEE. The CDR3 sequence: CASSLGRGSRANVLTF.

V gene TRBV5-1 combines with J gene TRBJ1-1; the D gene TCRdb calls, TRBD1, cannot be checked with no DNA. The CDR3 length is 15 residues. CDR1 is SGHRS, CDR2 YFSETQ, per germline. CDR3: CASTGNRGLNTEAFF.

The chain has TRBV5-6 and TRBJ2-3; checking the TCRdb D call of TRBD1 is not possible without DNA. Germline V gene data show CDR1 as SGHDT and CDR2 as YYEEEE. CDR3 length equals 16 residues. CDR3 sequence: CASSLGPGLAIDTQYF.

V is TRBV28 and J is TRBJ2-7; as DNA is missing, the TRBD1 call by TCRdb cannot be tested. CDR1 is MDHEN and CDR2 is SYDVKM in the germline V gene. CDR3 length equals 13 residues. The CDR3: CASSYHRAHEQYF.